The 19 T cell receptor beta chains below all came from one sample that was sequenced in a study of T cells of healthy individuals. MiXCR, applied by TCRdb to the 5' RACE reads, yields one record per CDR3 protein. This sample carries 40,000 to 45,000 distinct CDR3 sequences, 4% to 5% of them seen once, and the ten largest clones take over 8.5%. All receptors come from a human donor in good health.

This clonotype was recorded at least ten times. This chain's CDR3 is CASSTGAYEQYF. CDR3 bases: TGTGCCAGCTCTACGGGGGCTTACGAGCAGTACTTC. V and J are TRBV6-5 and TRBJ2-7, with D tentatively TRBD1 or TRBD2 (6 bases each). With 8 bases removed from V and 4 bases from J, the gap between germline ends came to 12 bases. This CDR3 spans 12 amino acids. In germline, CDR1 is MNHEY, CDR2 SVGAGI.

This clonotype has a count of ten or more. The CDR3 sequence: CASSPGAGGGTYEQYF. The CDR3 DNA reads as TGTGCCAGCAGCCCGGGAGCGGGAGGAGGAACCTACGAGCAGTACTTC. V usage is TRBV5-6 and J usage is TRBJ2-7; TRBD2 agrees at 9 bases. V was clipped by 4 bases and J by 2 bases; unmatched bases: 10. The CDR3 sequence is 16 residues long. Germline lookup yields CDR1 SGHDT and CDR2 YYEEEE.

At least ten counts were recorded for this clonotype. V gene TRBV20-1 combines with J gene TRBJ2-7, with TRBD2 identical over 14 bases. Per the germline V gene, CDR1 is DFQATT and CDR2 is SNEGSKA (reference sequence). J lost 6 bases, V lost 4 bases, and 17 bases had no gene match. CDR3 size: 18 residues. CDR3 coding DNA: TGCAGTGCTACACAGATAACCGGGACTAGCGGGAGCGGGAGCGAGCAGTACTTC. Its translation is CSATQITGTSGSGSEQYF.

This clonotype was observed many times. J is TRBJ2-1 and V is TRBV6-8; 10 bases are shared with TRBD2. Unmatched junction bases numbered 11, after V lost 7 bases and J lost 2 bases. Germline CDR1 reads MNHGY; CDR2 reads SAAAGT. CDR3 size: 17 residues. This CDR3 reads CASTHFRLAGTYNEQFF. The DNA of the CDR3 is TGTGCCAGCACCCACTTCCGACTAGCGGGTACCTACAATGAGCAGTTCTTC.

This clonotype was found many times. The rearrangement links TRBV13 to TRBJ2-5; the D is unclear. The CDR3 consists of 14 residues. Trimming shortened V by 0 bases and J by 3 bases, and 8 bases separated the two germline ends. Looked up from germline, CDR1 is PRHDT and CDR2 is FYEKMQ (reference sequence). CDR3 residues: CASSLGGREETQYF. The CDR3 DNA is TGTGCCAGCAGCTTAGGTGGACGGGAAGAGACCCAGTACTTC.

This clonotype was seen repeatedly, ten times or more. The chain has TRBV10-3 and TRBJ1-1; D is undetermined. With 2 bases removed from V and 3 bases from J, the gap between germline ends came to 7 bases. Germline CDR1 is ENHRY and CDR2 is SYGVKD. This CDR3 has 13 amino acids. The CDR3, as DNA: TGTGCCATCAGTGAGGTTGCTGACACTGAAGCTTTCTTT. Amino acids: CAISEVADTEAFF.

This clonotype was recorded at least ten times. The chain couples TRBV4-1 to TRBJ2-7, with TRBD2 matching over 11 bases. The germline CDR1 and CDR2 sequences are MGHRA and YSYEKL. The CDR3 runs 14 residues. The V gene end was trimmed by 5 bases and the J gene end by 3 bases; junction bases not matched to a gene: 3. This chain's CDR3 is CASSETSGVYEQYF. CDR3 DNA: TGCGCCAGCAGCGAGACTAGCGGGGTCTACGAGCAGTACTTC.

The chain couples TRBV12-3 or TRBV12-4 to TRBJ1-1; D not certain. The V gene lost 3 bases and the J gene lost 1 base, with 6 bases spanning the gap. This CDR3 has 13 residues. CDR3 sequence: CASSFGKNTEAFF. Here the CDR3 DNA reads TGTGCCAGCAGTTTTGGCAAGAACACTGAAGCTTTCTTT.

This clonotype was picked up a small number of times. The chain carries TRBV5-1 and TRBJ2-2, with 9 bases matching TRBD1. The CDR3 spans 16 residues. The germline CDR1 and CDR2 sequences are SGHRS and YFSETQ. The V gene end was trimmed by 2 bases and the J gene end by 5 bases; junction bases not matched to a gene: 7. The DNA for the CDR3 is TGCGCCAGCAGCTTCCGGGACAGGGTCGTAACCGGGGAGCTGTTTTTT. Translation: CASSFRDRVVTGELFF.

This clonotype was seen a handful of times. J is TRBJ2-4 and V is TRBV5-4; 8 positions agree with TRBD2. V trimming: 5 bases; J trimming: 6 bases; junction bases outside the gene matches: 10. The CDR3 totals 15 residues. Germline CDR1 SGHNT, CDR2 YYREEE (reference sequence). This chain's CDR3 is CASRKGLGRANIQYF. CDR3 coding DNA: TGTGCCAGCAGGAAGGGACTAGGACGGGCAAACATTCAGTACTTC.

This clonotype was seen at least ten times. An end of the junction does not agree with germline; a read error may underlie this. The chain is built from TRBV7-9 and TRBJ2-7, with D perhaps being TRBD1 or TRBD2 (5 bases each). Germline V lookup: CDR1 SEHNR, CDR2 FQNEAQ (reference sequence). This CDR3 contains 12 residues. The CDR3 loop is CASGLGAYEQYF. Written as DNA, the CDR3 is TGTGCCAGCGGCTTGGGGGCCTACGAGCAGTACTTC.

The rearrangement joins TRBV6-5 to TRBJ2-1; 13 bases are shared with TRBD2. V dropped 6 bases and J dropped 7; count of bases not matched to a gene: 6. The CDR3 covers 15 residues. Germline V gene lookup returns CDR1 MNHEY and CDR2 SVGAGI. The CDR3 reads CASSYGLAGANEQFF. As DNA, the CDR3 is TGTGCCAGCAGCTACGGACTAGCGGGAGCGAATGAGCAGTTCTTC.

At least ten counts were recorded for this clonotype. This chain connects TRBV6-6 to TRBJ2-7, with D tentatively TRBD2 (6 bases). The length of the CDR3 is 16 residues. The V gene lost 0 bases and the J gene lost 2 bases, with 14 bases spanning the gap. From germline, CDR1 is MNHNY and CDR2 SVGAGI (reference sequence). CDR3 sequence (DNA): TGTGCCAGCAGTTACTCGAAACGGGAGTCAACCTACGAGCAGTACTTC. The encoded protein is CASSYSKRESTYEQYF.

This clonotype has ten or more counts. The chain links TRBV12-3 or TRBV12-4 to TRBJ2-5, with 13 positions matching TRBD2. CDR3 length: 16 residues. Trimming took 5 bases from V and 4 from J; bases not matched to a gene: 7. The CDR3 reads CASSTELAGGGETQYF. DNA of the CDR3: TGTGCCAGCAGTACCGAACTAGCGGGAGGGGGAGAGACCCAGTACTTC.

There are many counts of this clonotype. A read error may account for a junction end that differs from germline. The chain joins TRBV11-3 to TRBJ2-2; D could derive from TRBD1 or TRBD2 (5 bases each). The CDR3 has 15 residues. The germline V gene has CDR1 SGHNT and CDR2 YENEEA. The CDR3 loop reads CASSEDTVNTGELSF. The CDR3 nucleotides read TGTGCCAGCAGCGAGGACACCGTAAACACCGGGGAGCTGTCTTTT.

This clonotype was recorded at least ten times. The chain employs TRBV7-2 and TRBJ2-7, with D unresolved. This CDR3 has 13 amino acids. Trimming stripped 5 bases from V and 5 bases from J, with 13 bases between. Germline CDR1 and CDR2: SGHTA and FQGNSA. The CDR3 DNA reads TGTGCCAGCAGCCCATGGGTAGACCACGAGCAGTACTTC. Its protein is CASSPWVDHEQYF.

This clonotype was recorded many times. V usage is TRBV2 and J usage is TRBJ1-1; D uncertain. The CDR3 runs to 15 residues. CDR1 is SNHLY and CDR2 is FYNNEI in the germline V gene. V was clipped by 10 bases and J by 0 bases, with 18 bases between them. The CDR3 loop is CAILPAEFMNTEAFF. The CDR3 nucleotides are TGTGCCATCCTACCCGCGGAGTTCATGAACACTGAAGCTTTCTTT. Complete variable domain (other parts from reference TRBV2 and TRBJ1-1): EPEVTQTPSHQVTQMGQEVILRCVPISNHLYFYWYRQILGQKVEFLVSFYNNEISEKSEIFDDQFSVERPDGSNFTLKIRSTKLEDSAMYFCAILPAEFMNTEAFFGQGTRLTVV.

In its sample, this clonotype was seen many times. This chain links TRBV11-3 with TRBJ2-1, with a weak D call TRBD2 (6 bases). V was shortened by 5 bases and J by 3 bases, with 23 bases between the two germline ends. This CDR3 region has 18 residues. Germline CDR1 and CDR2: SGHNT and YENEEA. Written as DNA, the CDR3 is TGTGCCAGCAGCCGCTCGGTCGGGGGAGTCGGGAGCTACAATGAGCAGTTCTTC. Translating gives CASSRSVGGVGSYNEQFF. Together with reference TRBV11-3 and TRBJ2-1, the CDR3 gives the full variable domain: EAGVVQSPRYKIIEKKQPVAFWCNPISGHNTLYWYLQNLGQGPELLIRYENEEAVDDSQLPKDRFSAERLKGVDSTLKIQPAELGDSAVYLCASSRSVGGVGSYNEQFFGPGTRLTVL.

At least ten counts were recorded for this clonotype. The chain has TRBV2 and TRBJ2-7; D is unclear. CDR1 and CDR2 from the germline V gene are SNHLY and FYNNEI. The CDR3 is 13 amino acids. Trimming cost V 6 bases and J 0 bases, with 9 bases left between them. CDR3 bases: TGTGCCAGCAGGAGTGGGATCTCCTACGAGCAGTACTTC. This sequence encodes CASRSGISYEQYF.